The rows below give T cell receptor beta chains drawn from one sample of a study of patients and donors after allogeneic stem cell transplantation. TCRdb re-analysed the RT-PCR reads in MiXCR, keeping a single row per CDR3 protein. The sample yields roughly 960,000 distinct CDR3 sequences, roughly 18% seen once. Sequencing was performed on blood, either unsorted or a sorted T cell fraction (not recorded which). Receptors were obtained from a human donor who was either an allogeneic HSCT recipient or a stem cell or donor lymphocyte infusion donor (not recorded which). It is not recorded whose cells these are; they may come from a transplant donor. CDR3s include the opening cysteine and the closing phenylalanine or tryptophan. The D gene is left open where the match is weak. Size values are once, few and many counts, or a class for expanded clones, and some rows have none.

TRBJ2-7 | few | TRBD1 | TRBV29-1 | CSVEVPSEGRGPRSYEQYF
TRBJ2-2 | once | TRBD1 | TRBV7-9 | CASSFAGTGRGTGELFF
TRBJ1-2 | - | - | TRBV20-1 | CSAMGGVRGVYGYTF
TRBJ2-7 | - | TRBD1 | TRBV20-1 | CSALRTGTYEQYF
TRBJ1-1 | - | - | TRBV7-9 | CASSARDREAFF
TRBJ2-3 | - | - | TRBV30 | CAWSLKGIADTQYF
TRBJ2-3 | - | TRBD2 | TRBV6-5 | CASSYRPTLAGTLDTQYF
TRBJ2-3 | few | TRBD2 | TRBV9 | CASSVVAAGAFTDTQYF
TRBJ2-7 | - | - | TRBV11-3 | CASSLQQGGIYEQYF
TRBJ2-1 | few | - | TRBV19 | CASRTVYSYNEQFF
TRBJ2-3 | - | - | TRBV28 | CATTTSFVPAADTQYF
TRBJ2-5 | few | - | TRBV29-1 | CSVELLVETQYF
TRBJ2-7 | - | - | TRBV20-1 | CSASQRRGGEQYF
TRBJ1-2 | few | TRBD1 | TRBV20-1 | CSARPPTGGWGEGYTF
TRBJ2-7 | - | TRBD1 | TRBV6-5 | CASSYGQGRYEQYF
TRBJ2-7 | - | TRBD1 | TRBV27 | CASSYLRGDRGHEQYF
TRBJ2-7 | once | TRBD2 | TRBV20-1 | CSAASGRGAAYEQYF
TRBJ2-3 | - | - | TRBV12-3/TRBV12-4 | CASSYQGGNTDTQYF
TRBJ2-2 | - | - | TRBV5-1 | CASSPVTKNTGELFF
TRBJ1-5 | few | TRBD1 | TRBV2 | CASSEGQGSNQPQHF
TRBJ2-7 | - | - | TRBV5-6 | CASSHLDSEQYF
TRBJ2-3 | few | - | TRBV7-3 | CASSSGPGSGSDTQYF
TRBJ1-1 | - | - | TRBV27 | CASSFPGGQSEAFF
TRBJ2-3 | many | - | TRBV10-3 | CAISTPAVGGTDTQYF
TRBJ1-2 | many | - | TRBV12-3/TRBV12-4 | CASSLRVGSGYTF
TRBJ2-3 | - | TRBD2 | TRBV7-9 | CASSFERTSSTDTQYF
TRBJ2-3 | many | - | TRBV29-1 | CSVSLAVTDTQYF
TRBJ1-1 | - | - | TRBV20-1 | CSSETVNTEAFF
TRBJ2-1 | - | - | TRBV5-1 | CASSFVRNNEQFF